The next 17 T cell receptor beta chains were all read from a single sample in a study of cytomegalovirus exposure and HLA in healthy donors. Amplification used 60 Vbeta primers and 13 Jbeta primers. The data were produced by immunoSEQ multiplex PCR, yet TCRdb's version contains in-frame clones alone and is incomplete. Here the sample spans over 40,000 clones, roughly 81% being singletons. Sample: PBMCs. Every receptor here comes from a woman between 40 and 55 years old in good health and CMV-seropositive.

The chain combines TRBV30 with TRBJ1-1; no clear D. Germline CDR1 reads GTSNPN; CDR2 reads SVGIG (reference sequence). The V gene lost 0 bases and the J gene lost 4 bases, with 9 bases spanning the gap. The length of the CDR3 is 13 residues. The CDR3, as DNA: TGTGCCTGGAGTGTAAGCGGCGCCACTGAAGCTTTCTTT. Its translation is CAWSVSGATEAFF.

This chain links TRBV27 with TRBJ2-1; D not certain. Germline loops: CDR1 MNHEY, CDR2 SMNVEV (reference sequence). The CDR3 length is 13 residues. The ends were cut back, 6 bases at V and 0 bases at J, with 6 bases in the middle. Here the CDR3 DNA reads TGTGCCAGCAGACTTTCCTCCTACAATGAGCAGTTCTTC. It specifies CASRLSSYNEQFF.

The chain employs TRBV2 and TRBJ2-3; TRBD1 aligns across 10 bases. The CDR3 has 16 residues. Per the germline V gene, CDR1 is SNHLY and CDR2 is FYNNEI. The V and J ends lost 4 bases and 2 bases, in that order; junction bases with no gene match: 6. The CDR3: CASSASGTGDTDTQYF. Here the CDR3 DNA reads TGTGCCAGCAGTGCATCCGGGACAGGGGACACAGATACGCAGTATTTT.

The chain recombines TRBV10-3 with TRBJ2-3; 10 bases are shared with TRBD1. CDR3 length equals 15 residues. V was pared by 6 bases and J by 3 bases, with 6 bases of the junction left unmatched. The V gene's germline CDR1 is ENHRY and CDR2 SYGVKD. DNA of the CDR3: TGTGCCATCAGCGTGACAGGGGGCGCGACAGATACGCAGTATTTT. Translated, it gives CAISVTGGATDTQYF.

This chain links TRBV6-5 with TRBJ2-1; 7 bases fit TRBD1. The CDR3 totals 15 residues. Germline assignment: CDR1 MNHEY and CDR2 SVGAGI. Trimming removed 2 bases from V and 4 bases from J; junction bases left unmatched: 5. DNA of the CDR3: TGTGCCAGCAGTTACAAGGGCAGGGGGTACAATGAGCAGTTCTTC. Translated, it gives CASSYKGRGYNEQFF.

J is TRBJ1-1 and V is TRBV7-2; D possibly corresponds to TRBD1 (6 bases). This CDR3 comprises 17 residues. The germline gives CDR1 SGHTA, CDR2 FQGNSA. Trimming left V 7 bases short and J 0 bases short, with 21 bases between. The CDR3 loop is CASTKGARGFMNTEAFF. The CDR3 DNA is TGTGCCAGCACCAAAGGAGCTAGGGGGTTCATGAACACTGAAGCTTTCTTT. The whole variable domain, filled in from reference TRBV7-2 and TRBJ1-1, reads GAGVSQSPSNKVTEKGKDVELRCDPISGHTALYWYRQSLGQGLEFLIYFQGNSAPDKSGLPSDRFSAERTGGSVSTLTIQRTQQEDSAVYLCASTKGARGFMNTEAFFGQGTRLTVV.

The rearrangement joins TRBV7-2 to TRBJ1-5, with D perhaps matching TRBD1 (5 bases). Germline-derived CDR1 and CDR2 are SGHTA and FQGNSA. This CDR3 contains 13 residues. V was trimmed by 5 bases and J by 4 bases, leaving 9 bases between them. CDR3 loop: CASSIQGNQPQHF. Here the CDR3 DNA reads TGTGCCAGCAGCATCCAGGGAAATCAGCCCCAGCATTTT.

This chain joins TRBV10-2 and TRBJ2-3; TRBD1 agrees at 7 bases. Looked up from germline, CDR1 is WSHSY and CDR2 is SAAADI. The CDR3 is 15 amino acids. Germline trimming cut 6 bases from V and 5 bases from J; bases unmatched to any gene: 11. The CDR3 sequence: CASSPDREGEDTQYF. Written as DNA, the CDR3 is TGCGCCAGCAGCCCCGACAGGGAAGGAGAAGATACGCAGTATTTT.

This chain links TRBV4-2 with TRBJ2-5; 9 nucleotides match TRBD2. J lost 4 bases, V lost 3 bases, and 9 bases had no gene match. The CDR3 runs 16 residues. The germline CDR1 and CDR2 sequences are LGHNA and YNFKEQ. The CDR3 sequence is CASSQVSGGFRETQYF. The CDR3, as DNA: TGTGCCAGCAGCCAGGTTAGCGGGGGCTTTAGAGAGACCCAGTACTTC.

The V gene is TRBV15, the J gene TRBJ1-6, with 7 bases identical to TRBD1. The CDR3 has 15 amino acids. The V gene's germline CDR1 is LNHNV and CDR2 YYDKDF (reference sequence). V lost 3 bases and J lost 5; bases outside the gene matches: 4. The CDR3 bases are TGTGCCACCAGCAGCGGGACAGCAGATAATTCACCCCTCCACTTT. It specifies CATSSGTADNSPLHF.

The chain's CDR3 is CAAAIADRAIGLCQPQHF. The CDR3 coding sequence is TGTGCCGCCGCGATTGCGGACAGGGCAATCGGGCTTTGTCAGCCCCAGCATTTT. The V gene is TRBV6-9, the J gene TRBJ1-5; TRBD1 matches 8 bases. Germline V lookup: CDR1 MNHGY, CDR2 SVAAGI. CDR3 length equals 18 residues. V trimming: 11 bases; J trimming: 6 bases; junction bases outside the gene matches: 24.

CDR3 coding DNA: TGTGCCAGCAGCTTAGGAGGGAACTCTGGGGCCAACGTCCTGACTTTC. As protein: CASSLGGNSGANVLTF. V usage is TRBV7-9 and J usage is TRBJ2-6; D is possibly TRBD2 (5 bases). The CDR3 sequence is 16 residues long. V was pared by 1 base and J by 0 bases, with 7 bases between. Germline-derived CDR1 and CDR2 are SEHNR and FQNEAQ (reference sequence).

The chain couples TRBV29-1 to TRBJ2-2; 11 nucleotides agree with TRBD2. V shed 7 bases and J 6 bases; nucleotides not matched to a gene: 4. The CDR3 is 13 residues long. Germline CDR1 and CDR2: SQVTM and ANQGSEA. CDR3 protein: CSAQLAGAGELFF. CDR3 sequence (DNA): TGCAGCGCCCAACTAGCGGGGGCCGGGGAGCTGTTTTTT.

A remark on this clone: This CDR3 is missing its conserved last phenylalanine or tryptophan, likely due to a read error. The chain links TRBV29-1 to TRBJ1-5; D not resolved. Trimming removed 4 bases at V and 0 bases at J, with 4 bases between. The CDR3 extends over 12 amino acids. Germline-derived CDR1 and CDR2 are SQVTM and ANQGSEA. In nucleotides, the CDR3 is TGCAGCGTTGGGGCTAGCAATCAGCCCCAGCATGTT. This sequence encodes CSVGASNQPQHV.

This rearrangement joins TRBV9 to TRBJ2-2; 13 bases agree with TRBD2. Germline CDR1 SGDLS, CDR2 YYNGEE. This CDR3 contains 15 residues. V shed 5 bases and J 7 bases; nucleotides not matched to a gene: 5. The CDR3 nucleotides are TGTGCCAGCAGGGGGACTAGCGGGGTTGGCGGGGAGCTGTTTTTT. Translating it yields CASRGTSGVGGELFF.

J is TRBJ1-1 and V is TRBV2; tentative D call: TRBD1 (6 bases). This CDR3 region has 15 residues. Per the germline V gene, CDR1 is SNHLY and CDR2 is FYNNEI. Trimming stripped 6 bases from V and 0 bases from J, with 14 bases between. The chain's CDR3 is CASSRTASMNTEAFF. In DNA, the CDR3 is TGTGCCAGCAGCCGGACAGCCTCTATGAACACTGAAGCTTTCTTT.

This clone was detected a few times. The genes are TRBV5-1 and TRBJ2-1; maybe TRBD2 (5 bases). Trimming took 4 bases from V and 5 from J, leaving 13 bases between them. The germline V gene has CDR1 SGHRS and CDR2 YFSETQ. The CDR3 covers 14 residues. DNA for the CDR3: TGCGCCAGCAGCGGTACGCGGGCTCACAATGAGCAGTTCTTC. Amino acids: CASSGTRAHNEQFF.